Following are 8 T cell receptor beta chains from one sample sequenced in a study of shared clonotypes between healthy human individuals (TCRdb year 2020). For the CD8 naive samples, CD45RO-negative cells were positively selected for CCR7, yielding a CD45RA+CCR7+ population from which TemRA cells were excluded. Libraries were prepared through the immunoSEQ multiplex PCR assay. TCRdb provides this immuneACCESS table in a form limited to in-frame rearrangements. Some clones are lacking; in checked studies, under half of them reflect an unresolved V gene, and why the rest are absent is not known. The sample records a few million clones, just over 90% of which are singletons. The ten largest account for about 1.7% of the sample. Material for sequencing was naive CD8+ T cells from PBMCs. This sample's cell subset or site label indicates: CD45RA+CCR7+. The source of these receptors is a man younger than 30 in good health. Some clones in this sample may be carry-over from other donors' samples.

This clone has a handful of counts. V gene TRBV10-1 combines with J gene TRBJ1-1, with D perhaps matching TRBD1 (5 bases). V lost 0 bases, J lost 4 bases, and 12 bases lay in between. Germline-derived CDR1 and CDR2 are WNHNN and SYGVQD (reference sequence). This CDR3 spans 15 amino acids. The CDR3 protein is CASSESSGYGTEAFF. The CDR3 DNA reads TGCGCCAGCAGTGAGTCGTCAGGGTACGGCACTGAAGCTTTCTTT.

The chain has TRBV29-1 and TRBJ2-7, with 8 bases fitting TRBD1. The V and J ends lost 1 base and 7 bases, in that order; junction bases with no gene match: 9. The CDR3 length is 14 residues. Germline CDR1 SQVTM, CDR2 ANQGSEA. Written as DNA, the CDR3 is TGCAGCGTTGAAGTTGTAAACAGGGGGAATGAGCAGTACTTC. It yields the protein CSVEVVNRGNEQYF.

The rearrangement joins TRBV6-1 to TRBJ2-7; no definite D call. The CDR3 loop spans 11 amino acids. Germline CDR1 is MNHNS and CDR2 is SASEGT. V was clipped by 5 bases and J by 2 bases, with 4 bases between them. The CDR3 reads CASSRAYEQYF. CDR3 nucleotides: TGTGCCAGCAGTAGGGCCTACGAGCAGTACTTC.

The chain carries TRBV19 and TRBJ1-5; D is possibly TRBD1 (6 bases). With 3 bases removed from V and 3 bases from J, the gap between germline ends came to 12 bases. Per germline, CDR1 LNHDA and CDR2 SQIVND (reference sequence). The CDR3 spans 15 residues. This CDR3 reads CASSMWGAPNQPQHF. As DNA, the CDR3 is TGTGCCAGTAGTATGTGGGGGGCCCCCAATCAGCCCCAGCATTTT.

Points on this clone: Other DNA sequences from this sample encode an identical CDR3 as well. The rearrangement links TRBV5-6 to TRBJ2-7; D not resolved. CDR3 length: 14 amino acids. The germline V gene encodes CDR1 SGHDT and CDR2 YYEEEE. The ends were cut back, 4 bases at V and 3 bases at J, with 14 bases in the middle. CDR3 nucleotides: TGTGCCAGCAGCCCGGGCGGACCGAGCTACGAGCAGTACTTC. It specifies CASSPGGPSYEQYF.

The chain links TRBV7-8 to TRBJ2-3; TRBD1 might be the D (7 bases). Trimming took 1 base from V and 6 from J, leaving 14 bases between them. There are 15 residues in the CDR3. Germline V gene data show CDR1 as SGHVS and CDR2 as FQNEAQ. This CDR3 reads CASSLEPGGYDTQYF. The CDR3 DNA is TGTGCCAGCAGCTTAGAACCAGGGGGGTACGATACGCAGTATTTT.

V usage is TRBV6-6 and J usage is TRBJ1-4; D possibly corresponds to TRBD1 (5 bases). The CDR3 has 14 amino acids. Between the trimmed V and J ends, which lost 6 bases and 8 bases, there was a span of 16 bases. Looked up from germline, CDR1 is MNHNY and CDR2 is SVGAGI (reference sequence). CDR3 DNA: TGTGCCAGCAGCAAGCGGGGCTCCAGGGAAAAACTGTTTTTT. Its translation: CASSKRGSREKLFF.

The chain uses TRBV4-2 and TRBJ2-3; 9 nucleotides match TRBD2. V lost 0 bases and J lost 4; bases outside the gene matches: 8. The CDR3 sequence is 17 residues long. Germline V lookup: CDR1 LGHNA, CDR2 YNFKEQ. CDR3 in amino acids: CASSQDRGGRAADTQYF. CDR3 nucleotide sequence: TGTGCCAGCAGCCAAGATCGCGGCGGGAGGGCGGCAGATACGCAGTATTTT.